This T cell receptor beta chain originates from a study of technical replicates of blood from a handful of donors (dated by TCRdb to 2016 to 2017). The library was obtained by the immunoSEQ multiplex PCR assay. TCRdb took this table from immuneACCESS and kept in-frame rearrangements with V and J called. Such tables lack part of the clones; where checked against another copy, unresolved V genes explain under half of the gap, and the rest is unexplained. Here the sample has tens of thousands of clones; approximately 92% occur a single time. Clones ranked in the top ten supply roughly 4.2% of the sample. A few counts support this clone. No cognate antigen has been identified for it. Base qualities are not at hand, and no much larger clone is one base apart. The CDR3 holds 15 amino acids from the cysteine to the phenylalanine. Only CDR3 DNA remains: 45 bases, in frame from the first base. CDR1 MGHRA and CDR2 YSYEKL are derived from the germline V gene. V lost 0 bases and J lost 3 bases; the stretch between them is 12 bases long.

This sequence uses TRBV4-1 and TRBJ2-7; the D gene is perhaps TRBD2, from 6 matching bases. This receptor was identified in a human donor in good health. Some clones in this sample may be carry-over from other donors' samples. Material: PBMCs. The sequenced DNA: TGCGCCAGCAGCCAAGACTGGGGGACTGACTACGAGCAGTACTTC. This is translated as CASSQDWGTDYEQYF.